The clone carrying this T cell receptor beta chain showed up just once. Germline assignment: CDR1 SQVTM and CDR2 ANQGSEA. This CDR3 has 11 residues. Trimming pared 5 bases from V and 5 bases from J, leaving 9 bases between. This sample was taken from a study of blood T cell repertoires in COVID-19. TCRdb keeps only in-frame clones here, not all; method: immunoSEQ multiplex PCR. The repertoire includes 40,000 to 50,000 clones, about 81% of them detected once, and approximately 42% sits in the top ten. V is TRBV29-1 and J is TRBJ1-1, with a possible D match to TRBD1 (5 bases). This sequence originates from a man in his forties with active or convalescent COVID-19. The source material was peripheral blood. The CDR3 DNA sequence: TGCAGCGTTCAGGGAAGTACTGAAGCTTTCTTT. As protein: CSVQGSTEAFF.